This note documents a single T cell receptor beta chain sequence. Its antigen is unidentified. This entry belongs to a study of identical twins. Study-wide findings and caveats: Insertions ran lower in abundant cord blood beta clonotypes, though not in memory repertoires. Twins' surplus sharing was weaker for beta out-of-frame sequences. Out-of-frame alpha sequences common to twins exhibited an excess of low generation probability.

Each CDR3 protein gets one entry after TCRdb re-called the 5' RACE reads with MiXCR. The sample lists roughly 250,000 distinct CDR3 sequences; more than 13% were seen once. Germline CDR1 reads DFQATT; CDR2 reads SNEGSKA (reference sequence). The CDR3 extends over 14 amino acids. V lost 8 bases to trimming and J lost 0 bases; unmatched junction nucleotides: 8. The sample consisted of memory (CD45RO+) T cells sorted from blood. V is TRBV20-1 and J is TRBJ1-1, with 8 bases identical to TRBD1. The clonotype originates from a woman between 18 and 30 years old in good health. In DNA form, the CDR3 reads TGCAGTCCCTCACAGGGGGGTGTGAACACTGAAGCTTTCTTT. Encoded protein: CSPSQGGVNTEAFF.